These 14 T cell receptor beta chains share one sample of origin, sequenced in a study of T cell responses to AZD1222 COVID-19 vaccine. Profiled with immunoSEQ multiplex PCR; TCRdb holds only in-frame clones, not every one. The sample carries under 120,000 clones, more than 85% recorded once. This specimen was peripheral blood, taken on day 0 of AZD1222 vaccination. All receptors derive from an adult in good health.

The chain joins TRBV25-1 to TRBJ1-6; 7 nucleotides agree with TRBD1. This CDR3 contains 14 residues. Germline V gene data show CDR1 as MGHDK and CDR2 as SYGVNS. V dropped 6 bases and J dropped 10; count of bases not matched to a gene: 9. The CDR3 loop is CASSPQGTHSPLHF. In DNA form, the CDR3 reads TGTGCCAGCAGCCCACAGGGGACACACTCACCCCTCCACTTT.

The gene calls are TRBV14 and TRBJ2-7; no reliable D call. Per the germline V gene, CDR1 is SGHDN and CDR2 is FVKESK. The CDR3 spans 14 residues. V dropped 2 bases and J dropped 5 bases, with 13 bases sitting between them. The CDR3 region has the DNA TGTGCCAGCAGCCAAAAGACACCATTGCACGAGCAGTACTTC. This translates into CASSQKTPLHEQYF.

The chain links TRBV29-1 to TRBJ1-4, with TRBD1 as a possible D gene (5 bases). This CDR3 has 12 residues. Germline V CDR1 and CDR2: SQVTM, ANQGSEA. The V gene lost 5 bases and the J gene lost 2 bases, with 6 bases spanning the gap. Here the CDR3 DNA reads TGCAGCGTTTGGGACACTAATGAAAAACTGTTTTTT. This sequence encodes CSVWDTNEKLFF.

The CDR3 DNA reads TGTGCCAGCAGCCACATGGGCGGGGGTGGCTACACCTTC. Amino acids: CASSHMGGGGYTF. The rearrangement joins TRBV4-2 to TRBJ1-2; tentative D call: TRBD1 (5 bases). CDR1 is LGHNA, CDR2 YNFKEQ, per germline. CDR3 length: 13 residues. Trimming removed 3 bases from V and 7 bases from J, with 12 bases in between.

This chain links TRBV5-6 with TRBJ2-5; D is possibly TRBD2 (6 bases). Germline V gene sequence: CDR1 SGHDT, CDR2 YYEEEE. The V end lost 4 bases, the J end lost 3 bases, and 10 bases lay between the germline ends. The CDR3 consists of 13 residues. CDR3 coding DNA: TGTGCCAGCAGCAGCGGCGGGAAAGAGACCCAGTACTTC. Translating it yields CASSSGGKETQYF.

This rearrangement joins TRBV7-6 to TRBJ2-7; perhaps TRBD1 as D (6 bases). Germline V CDR1 and CDR2: SGHVS, FNYEAQ. Trimming stripped 8 bases from V and 6 bases from J, with 17 bases between. The length of the CDR3 is 13 residues. Here the CDR3 DNA reads TGTGCCAGCGGGGGCAGGGGACGCGGCGAGCAGTACTTC. It codes for CASGGRGRGEQYF.

This chain's CDR3 is CASRPGTFSWPDTQYF. The CDR3 DNA reads TGTGCCAGCAGACCCGGGACCTTCAGCTGGCCAGATACGCAGTATTTT. The rearrangement joins TRBV2 to TRBJ2-3; either TRBD1 or TRBD2 may supply D (5 bases each). Looked up from germline, CDR1 is SNHLY and CDR2 is FYNNEI. The CDR3 is 16 residues long. Trimming removed 6 bases at V and 4 bases at J, with 20 bases between.

The chain is built from TRBV9 and TRBJ1-6; D might be TRBD1 (5 bases). The CDR3 consists of 17 residues. V shed 4 bases and J shed 7 bases, with 21 bases lying between them. In germline, CDR1 is SGDLS, CDR2 YYNGEE. The CDR3 protein is CASSPWGRTSWNSPLHF. The CDR3 region has the DNA TGTGCCAGCAGCCCATGGGGTAGGACATCCTGGAATTCACCCCTCCACTTT.

The genes are TRBV7-2 and TRBJ2-7; D is possibly TRBD1 or TRBD2 (6 bases each). This CDR3 comprises 16 residues. Germline V gene data show CDR1 as SGHTA and CDR2 as FQGNSA. Trimming pared 2 bases from V and 2 bases from J, leaving 16 bases between. The CDR3 reads CASSLTFAGTPYEQYF. In nucleotides, the CDR3 is TGTGCCAGCAGCTTAACCTTCGCGGGGACACCCTACGAGCAGTACTTC.

The chain uses TRBV7-6 and TRBJ1-1, with TRBD1 as a possible D gene (6 bases). The CDR3 covers 15 residues. The V and J ends lost 5 bases and 4 bases respectively, with 17 bases between them. The V gene's germline CDR1 is SGHVS and CDR2 FNYEAQ. DNA of the CDR3: TGTGCCAGCAGCCCTGTCGGGGGCAGGGGCACTGAAGCTTTCTTT. Protein sequence: CASSPVGGRGTEAFF.

This clone was detected once. Other DNA sequences of this sample code for an identical CDR3. The V call is TRBV9, the J call TRBJ1-4; no reliable D call. The CDR3 has 15 residues. Deletions cut 0 bases from V and 5 bases from J, with 11 bases between. The V gene's germline CDR1 is SGDLS and CDR2 YYNGEE. The CDR3 sequence: CASSVEGRRNEKLFF. The DNA for the CDR3 is TGTGCCAGCAGCGTAGAGGGCAGGAGAAATGAAAAACTGTTTTTT. The full variable domain, rest sourced from reference TRBV9 and TRBJ1-4, is DSGVTQTPKHLITATGQRVTLRCSPRSGDLSVYWYQQSLDQGLQFLIQYYNGEERAKGNILERFSAQQFPDLHSELNLSSLELGDSALYFCASSVEGRRNEKLFFGSGTQLSVL.

This clone occurred once. The V call is TRBV4-1, the J call TRBJ2-2, with TRBD1 matching over 7 bases. Trimming removed 3 bases from V and 4 bases from J; junction bases left unmatched: 8. The CDR3 loop spans 16 amino acids. The V gene's germline CDR1 is MGHRA and CDR2 YSYEKL. The CDR3 nucleotides read TGCGCCAGCAGCCATGAGCCGGGACAGTCCACCGGGGAGCTGTTTTTT. It specifies CASSHEPGQSTGELFF.

The V and J genes are TRBV7-2 and TRBJ1-2, with D tentatively TRBD1 (5 bases). The CDR3 spans 17 residues. Germline V gene lookup returns CDR1 SGHTA and CDR2 FQGNSA. V was cut by 5 bases and J by 5 bases, with 24 bases left in between. The CDR3 DNA follows: TGTGCCAGCAGCCTAATAGGTACCCGTGTCAAGGGGTATGGCTACACCTTC. As protein: CASSLIGTRVKGYGYTF.

V gene TRBV4-3 combines with J gene TRBJ2-7, with TRBD2 identical over 10 bases. Germline CDR1 is LGHNA and CDR2 is YSLEER. The CDR3 totals 17 residues. J gave up 9 bases and V 5 bases, and 19 bases lay outside the gene matches. This CDR3 reads CASSETTGASGSLGQYF. The CDR3 DNA reads TGCGCCAGCAGCGAAACCACAGGGGCTAGCGGGAGCTTGGGGCAGTACTTC.